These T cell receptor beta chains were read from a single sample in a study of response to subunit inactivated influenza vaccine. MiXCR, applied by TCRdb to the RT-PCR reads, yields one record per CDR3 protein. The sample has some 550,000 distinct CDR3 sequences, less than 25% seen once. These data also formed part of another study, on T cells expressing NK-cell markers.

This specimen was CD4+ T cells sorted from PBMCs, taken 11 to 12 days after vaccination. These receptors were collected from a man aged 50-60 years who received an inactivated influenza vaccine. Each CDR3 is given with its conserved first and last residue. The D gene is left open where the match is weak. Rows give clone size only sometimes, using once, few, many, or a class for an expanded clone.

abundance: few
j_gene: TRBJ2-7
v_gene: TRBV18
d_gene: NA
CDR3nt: TGTGCCAGCTCACCGAGTAGAACAGACTACGAGCAGTACTTC
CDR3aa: CASSPSRTDYEQYF

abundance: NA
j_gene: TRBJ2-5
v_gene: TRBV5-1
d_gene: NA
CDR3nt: TGCGCCAGCAGCTTGGATGTCGGGCAAGAGACCCAGTACTTC
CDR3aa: CASSLDVGQETQYF

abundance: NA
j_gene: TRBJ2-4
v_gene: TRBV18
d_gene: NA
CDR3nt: TGTGCCAGCTCACCAGAGGGGAGCGTCAAAAACATTCAGTACTTC
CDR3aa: CASSPEGSVKNIQYF

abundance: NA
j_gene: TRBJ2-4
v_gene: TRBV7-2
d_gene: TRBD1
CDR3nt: TGTGCCAGCAGCTTAGTGTACCAGGGGGACATTCAGTACTTC
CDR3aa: CASSLVYQGDIQYF

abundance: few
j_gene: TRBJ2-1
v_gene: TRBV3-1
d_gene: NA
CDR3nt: TGTGCCAGCAGCCAAGAGTCGAGGTATTCCTACAATGAGCAGTTCTTC
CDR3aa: CASSQESRYSYNEQFF

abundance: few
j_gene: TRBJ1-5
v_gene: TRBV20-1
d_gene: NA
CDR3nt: TGCAGTGCTAGAGACCCGTCCAGGGTTGAGGGCGGACAGCCCCAGCATTTT
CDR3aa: CSARDPSRVEGGQPQHF

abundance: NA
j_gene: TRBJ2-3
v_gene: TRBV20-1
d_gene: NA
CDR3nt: TGCAGTGCCTGGTCCGGGTCCGGAACAGATACGCAGTATTTT
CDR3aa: CSAWSGSGTDTQYF

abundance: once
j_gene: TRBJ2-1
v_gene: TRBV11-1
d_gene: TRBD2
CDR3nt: TGTGCCAGCAGACGTCAACGACTAGCGGGGGTTCACAATGAGCAGTTCTTC
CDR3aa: CASRRQRLAGVHNEQFF

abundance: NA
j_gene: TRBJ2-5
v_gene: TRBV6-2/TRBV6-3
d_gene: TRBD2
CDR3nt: TGTGCCAGCAGTTCCCTAAAGCGGGGGTACCAAGAGACCCAGTACTTC
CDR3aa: CASSSLKRGYQETQYF

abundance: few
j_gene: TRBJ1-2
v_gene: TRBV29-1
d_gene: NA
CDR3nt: TGCAGCGTTGAAGTTGGGGGCCGTAACCGCTACACCTTC
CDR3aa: CSVEVGGRNRYTF

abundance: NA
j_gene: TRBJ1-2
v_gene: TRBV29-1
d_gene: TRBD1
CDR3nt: TGCAGCGTTGAAGATCGTGGACAGGGTAACTATGGCTACACCTTC
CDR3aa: CSVEDRGQGNYGYTF

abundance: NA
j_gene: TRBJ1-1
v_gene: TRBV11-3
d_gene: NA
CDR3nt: TGTGCCAGCAGCTTAGCCATTAACACTGAAGCTTTCTTT
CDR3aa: CASSLAINTEAFF

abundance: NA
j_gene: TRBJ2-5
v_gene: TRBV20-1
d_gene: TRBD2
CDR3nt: TGCAGTGCTGCCGGGACTAGCGGGGAGACCCAGTACTTC
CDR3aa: CSAAGTSGETQYF